Listed here are 10 T cell receptor beta chains from one sample, sequenced in a study of T cells after yellow fever vaccination. TCRdb re-analysed the 5' RACE reads in MiXCR, keeping a single row per CDR3 protein. The sample carries about 310,000 distinct CDR3 sequences, roughly 3.5% recorded once. This specimen was PBMCs, taken on the day of the yellow fever booster vaccination. Source of these receptors: a man aged 18 to 29 who received the YFV17D yellow fever vaccine.

This clonotype was observed many times. The V gene is TRBV4-1, the J gene TRBJ2-7, with D maybe TRBD1 (5 bases). The CDR3 runs to 13 residues. V was clipped by 3 bases and J by 3 bases, with 9 bases between them. CDR1 and CDR2 from the germline V gene are MGHRA and YSYEKL. Here the CDR3 reads CASSQNQGYEQYF. DNA for the CDR3: TGCGCCAGCAGCCAGAATCAGGGCTACGAGCAGTACTTC.

This clonotype was detected many times. The rearrangement links TRBV2 to TRBJ2-3; 10 bases are shared with TRBD2. This CDR3 comprises 15 residues. V lost 6 bases, J lost 8 bases, and 11 bases stayed unmatched. Germline V gene data show CDR1 as SNHLY and CDR2 as FYNNEI. The CDR3 DNA follows: TGTGCCAGCAGGAAAGCGGGGGGGATTCGAGCTACGCAGTATTTT. Translated: CASRKAGGIRATQYF.

The sample holds many counts of this clonotype. V usage is TRBV28 and J usage is TRBJ2-3, with D unclear. V shed 5 bases and J shed 3 bases, with 21 bases lying between them. Germline V CDR1 and CDR2: MDHEN, SYDVKM. This CDR3 contains 17 residues. The CDR3 DNA is TGTGCCAGCAGTACCCTAACGGTGAACCTCGGGACAGATACGCAGTATTTT. The encoded protein is CASSTLTVNLGTDTQYF. The whole variable domain, filled in from reference TRBV28 and TRBJ2-3, reads DVKVTQSSRYLVKRTGEKVFLECVQDMDHENMFWYRQDPGLGLRLIYFSYDVKMKEKGDIPEGYSVSREKKERFSLILESASTNQTSMYLCASSTLTVNLGTDTQYFGPGTRLTVL.

A few counts support this clonotype. V gene TRBV6-5 combines with J gene TRBJ2-7; 7 bases are a match to TRBD1. The CDR3 sequence is 14 residues long. The junction had 11 bases not matched to a gene; V was cut back by 7 bases and J by 5 bases. The germline CDR1 and CDR2 sequences are MNHEY and SVGAGI. Here the CDR3 DNA reads TGTGCCAGCAAACCCCGACAGGGTTTCAACGAGCAGTACGTC. It encodes CASKPRQGFNEQYV.

This clonotype has just a few counts. This chain uses TRBV11-2 with TRBJ2-3; tentatively, D is TRBD2 (5 bases). The germline gives CDR1 SGHAT, CDR2 FQNNGV. The CDR3 contains 16 residues. The ends were cut back, 4 bases at V and 0 bases at J, with 14 bases in the middle. CDR3 sequence reads: CASSSRLRASTDTQYF. CDR3 DNA sequence: TGTGCCAGCAGCTCCCGACTACGTGCTAGCACAGATACGCAGTATTTT.

This clonotype was recorded at least ten times. The rearrangement links TRBV7-2 to TRBJ2-5; D unclear. The CDR3 loop spans 13 amino acids. Germline loops: CDR1 SGHTA, CDR2 FQGNSA. With 0 bases removed from V and 3 bases from J, the gap between germline ends came to 5 bases. This CDR3 is CASSLALKETQYF. DNA of the CDR3: TGTGCCAGCAGCTTAGCGTTAAAAGAGACCCAGTACTTC.

The rearrangement uses TRBV5-1 and TRBJ1-3; D is undetermined. V was pared by 4 bases and J by 2 bases, with 16 bases between. The CDR3 consists of 16 residues. CDR1 and CDR2 from the germline V gene are SGHRS and YFSETQ. The DNA of the CDR3 is TGCGCCAGCAGCCCGGGCCGGGCCCTCACTGGAAACACCATATATTTT. Protein: CASSPGRALTGNTIYF.

There are many counts of this clonotype. The V gene is TRBV7-9, the J gene TRBJ2-2; no firm D call. V lost 10 bases to trimming and J lost 2 bases, with 14 bases between them. Per germline, CDR1 SEHNR and CDR2 FQNEAQ (reference sequence). The CDR3 is 14 amino acids. CDR3 sequence: CAITGPLNTGELFF. In DNA, the CDR3 is TGTGCCATTACCGGTCCCTTAAACACCGGGGAGCTGTTTTTT.

This clonotype was seen ten or more times. The chain has TRBV5-1 and TRBJ1-1; D not resolved. This CDR3 contains 15 residues. Germline CDR1 is SGHRS and CDR2 is YFSETQ. V was clipped by 0 bases and J by 1 base, with 10 bases between them. CDR3 in amino acids: CASSLGDLKNTEAFF. For the CDR3, the DNA is TGCGCCAGCAGCTTGGGCGACTTAAAGAACACTGAAGCTTTCTTT.

At least ten counts were recorded for this clonotype. CDR3 sequence: CASGGGPSSYNEQFF. In DNA form, the CDR3 reads TGTGCCAGCGGAGGGGGGCCGAGCTCCTACAATGAGCAGTTCTTC. V is TRBV6-5 and J is TRBJ2-1; D possibly uses TRBD1 or TRBD2 (6 bases each). The CDR3 spans 15 residues. The V end lost 8 bases, the J end lost 0 bases, and 14 bases lay between the germline ends. Germline values: CDR1 MNHEY, CDR2 SVGAGI.